The 14 T cell receptor beta chains below were found in one sample sequenced in a study of spatial heterogeneity in lung cancer. Noted time point: sample taken at primary tumor resection. Frozen PBMC, nontumor lung or tumor provided whole RNA, which was sequenced unsorted. MiXCR was run by TCRdb on the 5' RACE reads, yielding one entry per CDR3 protein. The sample consists of tens of thousands of distinct CDR3 sequences, over 4.5% of them appearing once. The sequencing here drew on PBMCs, taken at surgery. The origin of the receptors is a male donor with early-stage non-small cell lung cancer.

Many counts were recorded for this clonotype. The chain carries TRBV6-6 and TRBJ2-7, with 8 bases lining up with TRBD2. The CDR3 is 15 amino acids. Losses at the gene ends were 6 bases for V and 1 base for J; bases not matched to a gene: 8. Germline loops: CDR1 MNHNY, CDR2 SVGAGI (reference sequence). The CDR3 spells CASRRLASSSYEQYF. In DNA form, the CDR3 reads TGTGCCAGCAGGCGACTAGCGTCCTCTTCCTACGAGCAGTACTTC.

This clonotype was recorded many times. This chain links TRBV12-3 or TRBV12-4 with TRBJ2-2, with 10 bases matching TRBD1. The CDR3 contains 17 residues. The J segment lost 3 bases and the V segment lost 0 bases, leaving 4 bases of the junction unmatched. CDR3 amino acids: CASSLAIGTGDTGELFF. The CDR3 region has the DNA TGTGCCAGCAGTTTAGCGATCGGGACAGGGGACACCGGGGAGCTGTTTTTT.

This clonotype was recorded many times. The chain couples TRBV6-2 or TRBV6-3 to TRBJ2-2; 8 positions match TRBD1. The CDR3 consists of 15 residues. Germline V CDR1 and CDR2: MNHEY, SVGEGT. V was clipped by 6 bases and J by 1 base; unmatched bases: 4. In DNA, the CDR3 is TGTGCCAGCAGGGGCGGACAGGGGAACACCGGGGAGCTGTTTTTT. This sequence encodes CASRGGQGNTGELFF.

At least ten counts were recorded for this clonotype. This sequence joins TRBV24-1 and TRBJ2-1, with TRBD2 matching over 9 bases. Germline CDR1 KGHDR, CDR2 SFDVKD. V was pared by 2 bases and J by 4 bases, with 14 bases of the junction left unmatched. The CDR3 loop spans 19 amino acids. CDR3 residues: CATSDSLTLQRGVYNEQFF. Here the CDR3 DNA reads TGTGCCACCAGTGATTCTCTCACCCTCCAGCGGGGGGTTTACAATGAGCAGTTCTTC.

This clonotype was found many times. The chain is built from TRBV5-6 and TRBJ1-5; perhaps TRBD1 as D (5 bases). The CDR3 is 14 residues long. Looked up from germline, CDR1 is SGHDT and CDR2 is YYEEEE. The germline V and J ends were trimmed by 1 base and 7 bases, with 12 bases remaining between them. This chain's CDR3 is CASSLYGAGQPQHF. The CDR3 DNA is TGTGCCAGCAGCTTGTACGGGGCAGGGCAGCCCCAGCATTTT. The full variable domain, with the rest looked up from reference TRBV5-6 and TRBJ1-5, is DAGVTQSPTHLIKTRGQQVTLRCSPKSGHDTVSWYQQALGQGPQFIFQYYEEEERQRGNFPDRFSGHQFPNYSSELNVNALLLGDSALYLCASSLYGAGQPQHFGDGTRLSIL.

At least ten counts were recorded for this clonotype. The V call is TRBV4-2, the J call TRBJ1-2; the match to TRBD1 covers 8 bases. Germline-derived CDR1 and CDR2 are LGHNA and YNFKEQ. CDR3 length: 15 amino acids. The V segment lost 3 bases and the J segment 2 bases; nucleotides outside the gene matches: 5. The CDR3 reads CASSHAGGPNYGYTF. CDR3 bases: TGTGCCAGCAGCCACGCAGGGGGCCCCAACTATGGCTACACCTTC.

This clonotype has ten or more counts. V is TRBV2 and J is TRBJ2-5; the D gene is possibly TRBD2 (6 bases). The V and J ends lost 2 bases and 5 bases respectively, with 12 bases between them. The CDR3 consists of 14 residues. Germline V gene data show CDR1 as SNHLY and CDR2 as FYNNEI. CDR3 sequence reads: CASSEKRRVETQYF. The CDR3 region has the DNA TGTGCCAGCAGTGAAAAGAGGAGGGTGGAGACCCAGTACTTC.

This clonotype was counted many times. The rearrangement links TRBV2 to TRBJ2-4, with D perhaps TRBD2 (5 bases). Trimming cost V 1 base and J 6 bases, with 16 bases left between them. The CDR3 has 16 residues. The germline V gene encodes CDR1 SNHLY and CDR2 FYNNEI. The CDR3 is CASSEGGASAGNIQYF. CDR3 bases: TGTGCCAGCAGTGAAGGGGGAGCCTCCGCGGGAAACATTCAGTACTTC.

In its sample, this clonotype was seen many times. The genes are TRBV6-1 and TRBJ2-1, with no clear D. The CDR3 has 12 residues. V was cut by 8 bases and J by 6 bases, with 11 bases left in between. Germline lookup yields CDR1 MNHNS and CDR2 SASEGT. The CDR3 region has the DNA TGTGCCAGCCACGTAGCCTCCAATGAGCAGTTCTTC. Amino acid sequence: CASHVASNEQFF.

This clonotype was seen at least ten times. This chain links TRBV6-6 with TRBJ1-1, with D possibly TRBD1 on 6 matching bases. Per germline, CDR1 MNHNY and CDR2 SVGAGI (reference sequence). V was shortened by 2 bases and J by 1 base, with 8 bases between the two germline ends. The CDR3 length is 14 residues. CDR3 coding DNA: TGTGCCAGCAGTTACCCGGGACAGAACACTGAAGCTTTCTTT. Its translation: CASSYPGQNTEAFF.

This clonotype was seen at least ten times. The rearrangement uses TRBV6-5 and TRBJ1-1; the D gene is possibly TRBD1 (6 bases). The CDR3 consists of 14 residues. The ends were cut back, 2 bases at V and 3 bases at J, with 10 bases in the middle. Germline assignment: CDR1 MNHEY and CDR2 SVGAGI. In nucleotides, the CDR3 is TGTGCCAGCAGTTACACGGGACATTACACTGAAGCTTTCTTT. Translation: CASSYTGHYTEAFF.

This clonotype appeared once. A read error may be the cause here, since a much bigger clone is one base away. The rearrangement links TRBV27 to TRBJ2-1; TRBD1 agrees at 7 bases. The ends lost 8 bases at V and 13 bases at J; junction bases unmatched: 8. CDR3 length equals 11 residues. The germline V gene encodes CDR1 MNHEY and CDR2 SMNVEV (reference sequence). As DNA, the CDR3 is TGTGCCAGCTCAACCTGGACAGGTCAGTTCTTC. As protein: CASSTWTGQFF.

This clonotype was observed many times. The chain recombines TRBV5-6 with TRBJ2-5; a weak D match, TRBD2 (6 bases). V dropped 2 bases and J dropped 3 bases, with 11 bases sitting between them. This CDR3 has 14 residues. Germline V gives CDR1 SGHDT, CDR2 YYEEEE. DNA of the CDR3: TGTGCCAGCAGCTTCGGGGGAGGAAAAGAGACCCAGTACTTC. Its protein is CASSFGGGKETQYF.

This chain joins TRBV7-3 and TRBJ2-7, with 11 bases that match TRBD1. The ends lost 5 bases at V and 4 bases at J; junction bases unmatched: 4. Germline CDR1 SGHTA, CDR2 FQGTGA. The CDR3 length is 14 residues. In DNA form, the CDR3 reads TGTGCCAGCAGCCCAAGGGACAGGGGGTACGAGCAGTACTTC. It codes for CASSPRDRGYEQYF.